One sample yielded the 24 T cell receptor beta chains listed below, sequenced in a study of CD8+ T cells in alopecia areata. As the sequencing template, cDNA was produced by extracting RNA and reverse transcribing it. Method: immunoSEQ multiplex PCR; TCRdb's copy keeps in-frame clones and lacks some. The table has 100,000 to 140,000 clones, 84% seen once. Stated treatment: oral pan-JAK inhibitor, 5-10 mg twice daily. This specimen was CD8+ T cells sorted from blood, taken at week 24, from a patient treated with tofacitinib. The receptors stem from a human donor with alopecia areata.

This clone showed up just a few times. The chain carries TRBV30 and TRBJ2-1, with unresolved D. The CDR3 covers 14 residues. CDR1 GTSNPN and CDR2 SVGIG come from the germline V gene (reference sequence). V lost 3 bases and J 5 bases, leaving 14 bases between the germline ends. The CDR3 spells CAWSSDGWNNEQFF. The CDR3 nucleotides are TGTGCCTGGAGCAGTGACGGGTGGAACAATGAGCAGTTCTTC.

This chain joins TRBV7-9 and TRBJ2-3, with D unresolved. V lost 5 bases and J 4 bases, leaving 22 bases between the germline ends. Germline V gives CDR1 SEHNR, CDR2 FQNEAQ (reference sequence). The CDR3 extends over 17 amino acids. CDR3 coding DNA: TGTGCCAGCAGCCGAGACGCGGAGCTAATCCTCGCAGATACGCAGTATTTT. Protein product: CASSRDAELILADTQYF.

The rearrangement uses TRBV7-8 and TRBJ1-4; D not resolved. Trimming pared 1 base from V and 8 bases from J, leaving 5 bases between. The CDR3 loop spans 12 amino acids. Germline CDR1 reads SGHVS; CDR2 reads FQNEAQ. The CDR3 loop reads CASSLGFEKLFF. CDR3 in DNA: TGTGCCAGCAGCTTAGGGTTCGAAAAACTGTTTTTT.

This clone was seen just once. This sequence joins TRBV7-2 and TRBJ2-7; D gene ambiguous. Between the trimmed V and J ends, which lost 2 bases and 6 bases, there was a span of 17 bases. Germline values: CDR1 SGHTA, CDR2 FQGNSA. The CDR3 spans 15 residues. The CDR3 sequence is CASSLSAAPGGEQYF. As DNA, the CDR3 is TGTGCCAGCAGCTTATCTGCGGCCCCGGGCGGCGAGCAGTACTTC.

The sample holds one count of this clone. This chain links TRBV4-1 with TRBJ2-5; no definite D call. The CDR3 sequence is 15 residues long. V gave up 4 bases and J gave up 2 bases, with 14 bases separating them. In germline, CDR1 is MGHRA, CDR2 YSYEKL. CDR3 sequence (DNA): TGCGCCAGCAGCCCCTCGACTCATATACAAGAGACCCAGTACTTC. This codes for CASSPSTHIQETQYF.

The count of this clone is one. The junction differs from germline at one of its ends, possibly a read error. The chain is built from TRBV7-7 and TRBJ2-7; D is possibly TRBD2 (5 bases). The CDR3 contains 12 residues. Germline CDR1 reads SSHAT; CDR2 reads FNYEAQ (reference sequence). CDR3 sequence: CASSLRGGEQYF. The CDR3 DNA is TGTGCTAGCAGCCTACGGGGTGGCGAGCAGTACTTC. The full variable domain, its missing parts supplied by reference TRBV7-7 and TRBJ2-7, is GAGVSQSPRYKVTKRGQDVTLRCDPISSHATLYWYQQALGQGPEFLTYFNYEAQPDKSGLPSDRFSAERPEGSISTLTIQRTEQRDSAMYRCASSLRGGEQYFGPGTRLTVT.

This clone was counted between two and nine times. The gene calls are TRBV7-2 and TRBJ1-1; the match to TRBD1 covers 7 bases. This CDR3 is 16 amino acids long. V shed 0 bases and J 3 bases; nucleotides not matched to a gene: 7. Germline V gene lookup returns CDR1 SGHTA and CDR2 FQGNSA. DNA for the CDR3: TGTGCCAGCAGCTTAGCTCGACAGGGCTTGGACACTGAAGCTTTCTTT. Its translation: CASSLARQGLDTEAFF.

This sequence joins TRBV5-4 and TRBJ2-3, with a weak D call TRBD1 (6 bases). CDR3 size: 17 residues. Germline CDR1 and CDR2: SGHNT and YYREEE (reference sequence). The V end lost 3 bases, the J end lost 7 bases, and 24 bases lay between the germline ends. CDR3 amino acids: CASSSPEGVRVTNTQYF. Here the CDR3 DNA reads TGTGCCAGCAGCTCCCCTGAGGGGGTGCGGGTTACGAATACGCAGTATTTT.

Only a few counts were recorded for this clone. This chain uses TRBV6-5 with TRBJ2-1; D is unresolved. Germline values: CDR1 MNHEY, CDR2 SVGAGI. V shed 5 bases and J shed 5 bases, with 10 bases lying between them. The length of the CDR3 is 13 residues. The DNA for the CDR3 is TGTGCCAGCAGTCCCGGGCCCGACAATGAGCAGTTCTTC. Translating gives CASSPGPDNEQFF.

The rearrangement links TRBV2 to TRBJ2-7; 8 nucleotides line up with TRBD1. Germline V CDR1 and CDR2: SNHLY, FYNNEI. The CDR3 has 13 amino acids. The trim removed 9 bases at V and 3 bases at J, leaving 7 bases unmatched. The CDR3 sequence: CASAPGQGYEQYF. In DNA, the CDR3 is TGTGCCAGTGCACCAGGACAGGGCTACGAGCAGTACTTC. The whole variable domain, filled in from reference TRBV2 and TRBJ2-7, reads EPEVTQTPSHQVTQMGQEVILRCVPISNHLYFYWYRQILGQKVEFLVSFYNNEISEKSEIFDDQFSVERPDGSNFTLKIRSTKLEDSAMYFCASAPGQGYEQYFGPGTRLTVT.

V usage is TRBV7-2 and J usage is TRBJ1-2; D is unresolved. This CDR3 has 13 residues. Germline CDR1 reads SGHTA; CDR2 reads FQGNSA. Trimming took 0 bases from V and 0 from J, leaving 2 bases between them. Here the CDR3 DNA reads TGTGCCAGCAGCTTAGCTCCTAACTATGGCTACACCTTC. Its protein is CASSLAPNYGYTF.

Here the CDR3 DNA reads TGTGCCAGCAGCTTAGGCCTCGGGCTTAGCTACGAGCAGTACTTC. It codes for CASSLGLGLSYEQYF. This rearrangement joins TRBV7-9 to TRBJ2-7; D call uncertain. Looked up from germline, CDR1 is SEHNR and CDR2 is FQNEAQ (reference sequence). The CDR3 totals 15 residues. Trimming took off 1 base at V and 3 bases at J, with 13 bases between the two ends. The full variable domain, with the rest looked up from reference TRBV7-9 and TRBJ2-7, is DTGVSQNPRHKITKRGQNVTFRCDPISEHNRLYWYRQTLGQGPEFLTYFQNEAQLEKSRLLSDRFSAERPKGSFSTLEIQRTEQGDSAMYLCASSLGLGLSYEQYFGPGTRLTVT.

The chain uses TRBV2 and TRBJ1-5; D is ambiguous. Germline V lookup: CDR1 SNHLY, CDR2 FYNNEI. This CDR3 is 13 amino acids long. With 8 bases removed from V and 4 bases from J, the gap between germline ends came to 12 bases. The CDR3 is CASSRQLNQPQHF. CDR3 sequence (DNA): TGTGCCAGCTCCCGGCAGCTGAATCAGCCCCAGCATTTT.

The chain recombines TRBV7-9 with TRBJ2-2; the D call may be TRBD1 or TRBD2 (5 bases each). CDR1 is SEHNR and CDR2 is FQNEAQ in the germline V gene (reference sequence). V was pared by 6 bases and J by 8 bases, with 22 bases between. CDR3 length: 16 amino acids. Here the CDR3 reads CASSSDEGFSIGELFF. DNA for the CDR3: TGTGCCAGCAGTTCCGACGAGGGGTTTTCGATTGGGGAGCTGTTTTTT.

V is TRBV5-1 and J is TRBJ2-5; D not certain. The CDR3 contains 15 residues. Trimming pared 3 bases from V and 2 bases from J, leaving 14 bases between. Germline assignment: CDR1 SGHRS and CDR2 YFSETQ. This CDR3 is CASSSLPGPQETQYF. Written as DNA, the CDR3 is TGCGCCAGCAGCTCCCTCCCCGGGCCTCAAGAGACCCAGTACTTC.

For this clone: A junction end diverges from the germline sequence, so it may reflect a read error. This chain joins TRBV9 and TRBJ1-2; no clear D gene. The CDR3 has 14 amino acids. The germline CDR1 and CDR2 sequences are SGDLS and YYNGEE. The DNA of the CDR3 is TGTGCCAGCAGCCCACACCCGGGAGAGGGAGAAAAGATTTTC. Protein sequence: CASSPHPGEGEKIF.

The CDR3 protein is CASSLEIGGRNTEAFF. DNA of the CDR3: TGCGCCAGCAGCCTGGAAATTGGGGGAAGGAACACTGAAGCTTTCTTT. The V and J genes are TRBV4-1 and TRBJ1-1; D is perhaps TRBD1 (5 bases). The CDR3 length is 16 residues. Germline assignment: CDR1 MGHRA and CDR2 YSYEKL. V lost 4 bases to trimming and J lost 1 base, with 16 bases between them.

The chain is built from TRBV6-6 and TRBJ2-1; 12 bases line up with TRBD2. Germline V gene data show CDR1 as MNHNY and CDR2 as SVGAGI (reference sequence). Trimming cost V 6 bases and J 8 bases; bases outside gene matches: 8. The CDR3 has 15 residues. The CDR3 bases are TGTGCCAGCAGCCCTCGGACTAGCGGGGACGATGAGCAGTTCTTC. This sequence encodes CASSPRTSGDDEQFF.

This sequence joins TRBV10-3 and TRBJ2-1; 14 nucleotides match TRBD2. Germline assignment: CDR1 ENHRY and CDR2 SYGVKD. J gave up 3 bases and V 4 bases, and 5 bases lay outside the gene matches. The CDR3 contains 17 residues. CDR3 sequence (DNA): TGTGCCATCAGTGCCCCGACTAGCGGGGGGGACTACAATGAGCAGTTCTTC. Its translation is CAISAPTSGGDYNEQFF.

This chain connects TRBV6-5 to TRBJ1-1; 7 bases match TRBD1. This CDR3 is 14 amino acids long. Germline V gene sequence: CDR1 MNHEY, CDR2 SVGAGI. V lost 7 bases, J lost 2 bases, and 7 bases stayed unmatched. The CDR3 loop is CASTLTGQNTEAFF. The DNA of the CDR3 is TGTGCCAGCACCCTGACAGGGCAAAACACTGAAGCTTTCTTT.

This sequence joins TRBV5-4 and TRBJ2-7; no definite D call. The DNA end favors TRBJ2-5, so the J call may be wrong. Per the germline V gene, CDR1 is SGHNT and CDR2 is YYREEE (reference sequence). The CDR3 totals 15 residues. CDR3 protein: CASSLALPTQETQYF. The CDR3 nucleotides are TGTGCCAGCAGCTTGGCCTTGCCTACTCAAGAGACCCAGTACTTC.

J is TRBJ2-7 and V is TRBV11-2, with a weak D call TRBD1 (5 bases). CDR3 size: 12 residues. The germline V gene encodes CDR1 SGHAT and CDR2 FQNNGV. V shed 5 bases and J shed 3 bases, with 8 bases lying between them. The CDR3 reads CASSLGVYEQYF. DNA of the CDR3: TGTGCCAGCAGCCTAGGGGTCTACGAGCAGTACTTC.

CDR3 in DNA: TGTGCCAGCAGTGCGGACAGGGGTGGTTACGAGCAGTACTTC. Protein product: CASSADRGGYEQYF. The chain couples TRBV27 to TRBJ2-7; 9 nucleotides match TRBD1. The CDR3 spans 14 residues. Germline assignment: CDR1 MNHEY and CDR2 SMNVEV (reference sequence). After removal of 5 bases from V and 4 bases from J, the junction contained 6 bases not matched to a gene.

The chain couples TRBV2 to TRBJ1-1, with D possibly being TRBD1 (5 bases). Per the germline V gene, CDR1 is SNHLY and CDR2 is FYNNEI. This CDR3 comprises 14 residues. V lost 1 base, J lost 0 bases, and 6 bases lay in between. The CDR3 loop reads CASSEGGVNTEAFF. CDR3 nucleotide sequence: TGTGCCAGCAGTGAAGGGGGCGTGAACACTGAAGCTTTCTTT.